A selection of T cell receptor beta chains follows, all from one sample in a study of cytomegalovirus exposure and HLA in healthy donors. Measured with immunoSEQ multiplex PCR; TCRdb has only the in-frame clones, and not every one. The repertoire holds 50,000 to 60,000 clones, roughly 74% seen once, with roughly 1.5% in the top ten. The sequencing input was PBMCs. These receptors were collected from a female donor in good health and CMV-seronegative. Both conserved end residues are part of each CDR3. Fields, in order: J gene, V gene, CDR3 protein.

J: TRBJ2-5
V: TRBV6-5
CDR3: CASSRGDRKGETQYF

J: TRBJ2-7
V: TRBV7-6
CDR3: CASSLVAGLDRHHEQYF

J: NA
V: TRBV2
CDR3: CASRLVLAYEQYF

J: TRBJ1-1
V: TRBV7-2
CDR3: CASGQHRREGAFF

J: TRBJ2-1
V: TRBV4-3
CDR3: CASSPSPLGYEQFF

J: TRBJ2-1
V: TRBV5-5
CDR3: CASSFPSGGAKNEQFF

J: TRBJ2-3
V: TRBV25-1
CDR3: CASSEWRGASTDTQYF

J: TRBJ1-2
V: TRBV25-1
CDR3: CASSGQGGYGYTF

J: TRBJ2-3
V: TRBV4-1
CDR3: CASSKRALAGASSTDTQYF

J: TRBJ1-2
V: TRBV13
CDR3: CASSPSGQEFYGYTF

J: TRBJ1-2
V: TRBV9
CDR3: CASSVGRGIGYTF

J: TRBJ2-1
V: TRBV7-9
CDR3: CASSFAGGRSYNEQFF

J: TRBJ2-2
V: TRBV27
CDR3: CASSLGTGTGAGELFF

J: TRBJ1-1
V: TRBV6-5
CDR3: CASSWDRNTEAFF

J: TRBJ2-1
V: TRBV5-4
CDR3: CASSMLKRGREQFF

J: TRBJ1-1
V: TRBV5-1
CDR3: CASSWGSPNTEAFF

J: TRBJ1-1
V: TRBV5-5
CDR3: CASSLDTTEAFF

J: TRBJ2-2
V: TRBV5-6
CDR3: CASSSERGRVTGELFF

J: TRBJ2-1
V: TRBV7-9
CDR3: CASSTGTSGGANEQFF

J: TRBJ2-2
V: TRBV11-1
CDR3: CASSFDRAGELFF

J: TRBJ1-2
V: TRBV2
CDR3: CASSPGTGGGYTF

J: TRBJ1-1
V: TRBV12-5
CDR3: CASGLSLLNTEAFF

J: TRBJ2-6
V: TRBV7-9
CDR3: CSSSRQGTGLSGANVLTF

J: TRBJ1-1
V: TRBV11-2
CDR3: CASSFEGQGGTEAFF

J: TRBJ2-3
V: TRBV21-1
CDR3: CASRRGGRRWWRCTDTQYF

J: TRBJ2-7
V: TRBV10-2
CDR3: CASRSGGYEQYF

J: TRBJ1-1
V: TRBV11-2
CDR3: CASSLWSAALDTEAFF

J: TRBJ1-1
V: TRBV30
CDR3: CAWSRTGRTEAFF

J: TRBJ1-5
V: TRBV6-1
CDR3: CASRGQGAVEPQHF

J: TRBJ1-2
V: TRBV30
CDR3: CAWVPQQGLGFYGYTF

J: TRBJ1-3
V: TRBV5-1
CDR3: CASMPPLRDRGIQRIHTIYF

J: TRBJ2-2
V: TRBV14
CDR3: CASSQQGVVTGELFF

J: TRBJ2-3
V: TRBV12-5
CDR3: CASGPPGVRANTQYF

J: TRBJ1-1
V: TRBV30
CDR3: CAWGDRGHEMNTEAFF

J: TRBJ1-5
V: TRBV11-2
CDR3: CASTLDRDQPQHF

J: TRBJ1-1
V: TRBV5-1
CDR3: CASSLVGGQNTEAFF

J: TRBJ2-3
V: TRBV10-2
CDR3: CASSYPSGGTDTQYF

J: TRBJ1-1
V: TRBV19
CDR3: CASSTQGANTEAFF

J: TRBJ2-7
V: TRBV27
CDR3: CASRTEGQNFSYEQYF

J: TRBJ1-2
V: TRBV9
CDR3: CASSGHREGYGYTF

J: TRBJ1-5
V: TRBV19
CDR3: CASSPRQAGNQPQHF

J: TRBJ2-2
V: TRBV7-3
CDR3: CASSLIAAGELFF

J: TRBJ2-1
V: TRBV11-2
CDR3: CASSFLTGENYNEQFF

J: TRBJ1-2
V: TRBV13
CDR3: CASSLPGIDGYTF